Presented here are 5 T cell receptor beta chains from one specimen sequenced in a study of cytomegalovirus exposure and HLA in healthy donors. The PCR employed 60 Vbeta primers together with 13 Jbeta primers. Method: immunoSEQ multiplex PCR; TCRdb's copy keeps in-frame clones and lacks some. The sample has 95,000 to 150,000 clones, around three quarters seen once. The sample was PBMCs. The receptors stem from a man aged 18 to 30 in good health and CMV-seropositive.

The rearrangement joins TRBV4-2 to TRBJ2-7, with unresolved D. The CDR3 extends over 15 amino acids. From germline, CDR1 is LGHNA and CDR2 YNFKEQ. Trimming pared 0 bases from V and 4 bases from J, leaving 13 bases between. This chain's CDR3 is CASSQELAEHYEQYF. In DNA, the CDR3 is TGTGCCAGCAGCCAAGAATTGGCCGAACATTACGAGCAGTACTTC.

The rearrangement links TRBV6-5 to TRBJ1-2, with D possibly matching TRBD1 (6 bases). CDR3 length equals 15 residues. CDR1 and CDR2 (germline): MNHEY, SVGAGI. The V end was cut by 5 bases, the J end by 4 bases, with 17 bases between. The CDR3 loop is CASSPRGRDSYGYTF. The DNA of the CDR3 is TGTGCCAGCAGTCCCAGGGGCAGAGACTCCTATGGCTACACCTTC.

V usage is TRBV5-1 and J usage is TRBJ1-6; D possibly corresponds to TRBD1 (5 bases). Trimming removed 4 bases at V and 0 bases at J, with 14 bases between. Per the germline V gene, CDR1 is SGHRS and CDR2 is YFSETQ. This CDR3 is 17 amino acids long. This CDR3 reads CASSPGGISSYNSPLHF. The CDR3, as DNA: TGCGCCAGCAGCCCCGGGGGGATAAGCTCCTATAATTCACCCCTCCACTTT. Combining the CDR3 with reference TRBV5-1 and TRBJ1-6 gives the whole variable domain KAGVTQTPRYLIKTRGQQVTLSCSPISGHRSVSWYQQTPGQGLQFLFEYFSETQRNKGNFPGRFSGRQFSNSRSEMNVSTLELGDSALYLCASSPGGISSYNSPLHFGNGTRLTVT.

The chain uses TRBV7-9 and TRBJ1-5; tentatively, D is TRBD1 (6 bases). The V end lost 4 bases, the J end lost 0 bases, and 19 bases lay between the germline ends. This CDR3 is 18 amino acids long. Germline loops: CDR1 SEHNR, CDR2 FQNEAQ (reference sequence). The DNA for the CDR3 is TGTGCCAGCAGCTCCCAATACAGGGAAGGGTATAGCAATCAGCCCCAGCATTTT. It yields the protein CASSSQYREGYSNQPQHF. Variable domain in full (rest from reference TRBV7-9 and TRBJ1-5): DTGVSQNPRHKITKRGQNVTFRCDPISEHNRLYWYRQTLGQGPEFLTYFQNEAQLEKSRLLSDRFSAERPKGSFSTLEIQRTEQGDSAMYLCASSSQYREGYSNQPQHFGDGTRLSIL.

Comments on this clone: The sample has other DNA sequences that encode this CDR3 too. The CDR3 sequence is CASSPQGATNYGYTF. The CDR3 DNA reads TGTGCCAGCTCACCACAGGGGGCAACTAACTATGGCTACACCTTC. V usage is TRBV18 and J usage is TRBJ1-2; 7 bases match TRBD1. Trimming took 1 base from V and 0 from J; bases not matched to a gene: 2. Germline loops: CDR1 KGHSH, CDR2 LQKENI. CDR3 length: 15 residues.